The clone carrying this TCR beta chain was seen more than once but under ten times. The data are from a study of cytomegalovirus exposure and HLA in healthy donors. Some clones are missing from TCRdb's copy, which holds only in-frame ones; the method was immunoSEQ multiplex PCR. Among about 180,000 clones, about 85% were seen once, and the ten largest hold about 16%. The CDR3 totals 13 residues. V was clipped by 0 bases and J by 14 bases, with 12 bases between them. The germline CDR1 and CDR2 sequences are SGHDT and YYEEEE. The chain has TRBV5-6 and TRBJ1-6; D gene uncertain. What was sequenced was PBMCs. This clonotype was obtained from a man aged 18 to 30 in good health and CMV-seropositive. The CDR3 sequence is CASSLDGGRTLHF. The CDR3 region has the DNA TGTGCCAGCAGCTTGGATGGAGGGCGCACCCTCCACTTT.